These T cell receptor beta chains were read from a single sample in a study of shared clonotypes between healthy human individuals. This table comes from immunoSEQ multiplex PCR, and its TCRdb copy is limited to in-frame clones, with some not included. Of 900,000 to 1,200,000 clones in the sample, roughly 74% were seen once. The material sequenced was memory CD4+ T cells from PBMCs. The receptors were sampled from a man younger than 35 in good health. Some clones in this sample may be carry-over from other donors' samples. Both conserved end residues are part of each CDR3. Each record gives: D gene, J gene, V gene, clone size, CDR3 protein, CDR3 DNA. D genes are given only for firm matches. Rows give clone size only sometimes, using once, few, many, or a class for an expanded clone.

d_call: TRBD2; j_call: TRBJ2-1; v_call: TRBV7-2; clone_size: .; cdr3_aa: CASSLGLAGLLAYNEQFF; cdr3_nt: TGTGCCAGCAGCTTGGGCCTAGCGGGTTTGTTGGCCTACAATGAGCAGTTCTTC
d_call: .; j_call: TRBJ2-1; v_call: TRBV9; clone_size: .; cdr3_aa: CASSVGDREAGDPYNEQFF; cdr3_nt: TGTGCCAGCAGCGTAGGGGACAGGGAAGCGGGAGACCCCTACAATGAGCAGTTCTTC
d_call: TRBD1; j_call: TRBJ2-7; v_call: TRBV10-3; clone_size: .; cdr3_aa: CAISERGGAEYF; cdr3_nt: TGTGCCATCAGTGAGCGAGGGGGCGCTGAATACTTC
d_call: .; j_call: TRBJ1-5; v_call: TRBV7-8; clone_size: .; cdr3_aa: CASSLVGVGNQPQHF; cdr3_nt: TGTGCCAGCAGCTTAGTAGGCGTTGGGAATCAGCCCCAGCATTTT
d_call: TRBD2; j_call: TRBJ2-7; v_call: TRBV18; clone_size: .; cdr3_aa: CASSPTSGRAHEQYF; cdr3_nt: TGTGCCAGCTCCCCGACTAGCGGGAGGGCTCACGAGCAGTACTTC
d_call: .; j_call: TRBJ1-4; v_call: TRBV10-3; clone_size: .; cdr3_aa: CATWPGGTNEKLFF; cdr3_nt: TGTGCCACCTGGCCCGGCGGGACTAATGAAAAACTGTTTTTT
d_call: TRBD1; j_call: TRBJ2-7; v_call: TRBV7-9; clone_size: .; cdr3_aa: CASSPPGGEREQYF; cdr3_nt: TGTGCCAGCAGCCCCCCAGGGGGTGAACGCGAGCAGTACTTC
d_call: .; j_call: TRBJ2-1; v_call: TRBV5-6; clone_size: .; cdr3_aa: CASSLGSWSNEQFF; cdr3_nt: TGTGCCAGCAGCTTGGGCTCTTGGAGCAATGAGCAGTTCTTC
d_call: TRBD1; j_call: TRBJ1-5; v_call: TRBV7-2; clone_size: .; cdr3_aa: CASSRDRGQPQHF; cdr3_nt: TGTGCCAGCAGCCGCGACAGGGGTCAGCCCCAGCATTTT
d_call: TRBD2; j_call: TRBJ2-1; v_call: TRBV30; clone_size: .; cdr3_aa: CAWLSGRRNEQFF; cdr3_nt: TGTGCCTGGCTTAGCGGGAGACGGAATGAGCAGTTCTTC
d_call: TRBD2; j_call: TRBJ2-1; v_call: TRBV4-3; clone_size: .; cdr3_aa: CASSQVLAGIGNEQFF; cdr3_nt: TGCGCCAGCAGCCAAGTTCTAGCGGGCATAGGAAATGAGCAGTTCTTC
d_call: TRBD1; j_call: TRBJ1-1; v_call: TRBV18; clone_size: few; cdr3_aa: CASSPMGQGSTEAFF; cdr3_nt: TGTGCCAGCTCACCAATGGGACAGGGGAGCACTGAAGCTTTCTTT
d_call: .; j_call: TRBJ1-4; v_call: TRBV6-1; clone_size: .; cdr3_aa: CASSDSHLATNEKLFF; cdr3_nt: TGTGCCAGCAGTGACAGTCACCTTGCAACTAATGAAAAACTGTTTTTT
d_call: TRBD2; j_call: TRBJ2-2; v_call: TRBV7-6; clone_size: .; cdr3_aa: CASSLRTSGSGELFF; cdr3_nt: TGTGCCAGCAGCCTTAGGACTAGCGGGAGCGGGGAGCTGTTTTTT
d_call: .; j_call: TRBJ1-3; v_call: TRBV28; clone_size: .; cdr3_aa: CASSPLGFSGNTIYF; cdr3_nt: TGTGCCAGCAGTCCCCTGGGTTTTTCTGGAAACACCATATATTTT
d_call: .; j_call: TRBJ1-2; v_call: TRBV6-5; clone_size: .; cdr3_aa: CASTKTGSGGYTF; cdr3_nt: TGTGCCAGCACCAAGACAGGTTCTGGCGGCTACACCTTC
d_call: TRBD1; j_call: TRBJ1-3; v_call: TRBV6-6; clone_size: .; cdr3_aa: CATQTDRGENTIYF; cdr3_nt: TGTGCCACCCAAACCGACAGGGGTGAAAACACCATATATTTT
d_call: .; j_call: TRBJ1-1; v_call: TRBV6-5; clone_size: .; cdr3_aa: CASSNGRGAFF; cdr3_nt: TGTGCCAGCAGTAATGGACGGGGAGCTTTCTTT
d_call: .; j_call: TRBJ1-4; v_call: TRBV9; clone_size: .; cdr3_aa: CASSVLTTNEKLFF; cdr3_nt: TGTGCCAGCAGCGTACTCACAACTAATGAAAAACTGTTTTTT
d_call: .; j_call: TRBJ2-5; v_call: TRBV5-1; clone_size: .; cdr3_aa: CASSPNVITFSFQETQYF; cdr3_nt: TGCGCCAGCAGCCCCAACGTCATCACCTTCAGCTTCCAAGAGACCCAGTACTTC
d_call: .; j_call: TRBJ1-2; v_call: TRBV6-6; clone_size: .; cdr3_aa: CASSYSGNYGYTF; cdr3_nt: TGTGCCAGCAGTTACTCAGGGAACTATGGCTACACCTTC
d_call: TRBD2; j_call: TRBJ2-2; v_call: TRBV5-8; clone_size: .; cdr3_aa: CASSPRMTSGATGELFF; cdr3_nt: TGTGCCAGCAGCCCCAGAATGACTAGCGGAGCAACCGGGGAGCTGTTTTTT
d_call: .; j_call: TRBJ2-5; v_call: TRBV6-6; clone_size: .; cdr3_aa: CASRGAQETQYF; cdr3_nt: TGTGCCAGCCGGGGGGCCCAAGAGACCCAGTACTTC
d_call: TRBD2; j_call: TRBJ2-1; v_call: TRBV6-5; clone_size: .; cdr3_aa: CASSRTGTSANEQFF; cdr3_nt: TGTGCCAGCAGTCGAACCGGGACTAGTGCTAATGAGCAGTTCTTC
d_call: .; j_call: TRBJ2-7; v_call: TRBV7-3; clone_size: few; cdr3_aa: CASSQFESYEQYF; cdr3_nt: TGTGCCAGCAGCCAATTCGAATCCTACGAGCAGTACTTC
d_call: .; j_call: TRBJ1-4; v_call: TRBV30; clone_size: .; cdr3_aa: CACTPPGGAKRVFF; cdr3_nt: TGTGCCTGTACTCCCCCGGGGGGGGCGAAAAGGGTGTTTTTT
d_call: TRBD2; j_call: TRBJ2-7; v_call: TRBV7-7; clone_size: .; cdr3_aa: CASSVKLAGPSEQYF; cdr3_nt: TGTGCCAGCAGCGTTAAACTAGCGGGGCCTTCAGAGCAGTACTTC
d_call: TRBD2; j_call: TRBJ2-5; v_call: TRBV7-2; clone_size: .; cdr3_aa: CASSLGGGQETQYF; cdr3_nt: TGTGCCAGCAGCTTAGGCGGGGGGCAAGAGACCCAGTACTTC
d_call: .; j_call: TRBJ1-5; v_call: TRBV2; clone_size: .; cdr3_aa: CASSGSGFRQPQHF; cdr3_nt: TGTGCCAGCAGTGGCTCGGGTTTTCGTCAGCCCCAGCATTTT
d_call: TRBD2; j_call: TRBJ2-7; v_call: TRBV28; clone_size: .; cdr3_aa: CASNPTSGRNYEQYF; cdr3_nt: TGTGCCAGCAACCCTACTAGCGGGCGGAACTACGAGCAGTACTTC
d_call: .; j_call: TRBJ1-1; v_call: TRBV15; clone_size: .; cdr3_aa: CATSRGRGPYTEAFF; cdr3_nt: TGTGCCACCAGCAGGGGCCGGGGCCCTTACACTGAAGCTTTCTTT
d_call: .; j_call: TRBJ2-2; v_call: TRBV27; clone_size: .; cdr3_aa: CASSLKVTGELFF; cdr3_nt: TGTGCCAGCAGTTTGAAGGTAACCGGGGAGCTGTTTTTT
d_call: .; j_call: TRBJ2-6; v_call: TRBV7-2; clone_size: .; cdr3_aa: CASSLGSGANVLTF; cdr3_nt: TGTGCCAGCAGCTTAGGGTCAGGGGCCAACGTCCTGACTTTC
d_call: TRBD1; j_call: TRBJ1-3; v_call: TRBV10-3; clone_size: .; cdr3_aa: CAITDRALSGNTIYF; cdr3_nt: TGTGCCATCACTGACAGGGCCCTCTCTGGAAACACCATATATTTT
d_call: TRBD1; j_call: TRBJ2-2; v_call: TRBV9; clone_size: once; cdr3_aa: CASSSGTGGYTGELFF; cdr3_nt: TGTGCCAGCAGCTCCGGGACAGGGGGCTACACCGGGGAGCTGTTTTTT
d_call: TRBD1; j_call: TRBJ1-2; v_call: TRBV28; clone_size: .; cdr3_aa: CASSLWGQRSNSTF; cdr3_nt: TGTGCCAGCAGTTTATGGGGACAGCGGTCTAATAGTACCTTC
d_call: .; j_call: TRBJ2-7; v_call: TRBV2; clone_size: .; cdr3_aa: CASSPGLDSSYEQYF; cdr3_nt: TGTGCCAGCAGCCCCGGGCTAGATAGCTCCTACGAGCAGTACTTC
d_call: .; j_call: TRBJ2-5; v_call: TRBV10-3; clone_size: once; cdr3_aa: CAIRLSGYQETQYF; cdr3_nt: TGTGCCATCAGACTTAGCGGTTACCAAGAGACCCAGTACTTC
d_call: TRBD1; j_call: TRBJ1-5; v_call: TRBV19; clone_size: .; cdr3_aa: CASSKGAGQPQHF; cdr3_nt: TGTGCCAGTAGTAAGGGGGCTGGGCAGCCCCAGCATTTT
d_call: .; j_call: TRBJ1-2; v_call: TRBV7-8; clone_size: once; cdr3_aa: CASSLELANYGYTF; cdr3_nt: TGTGCCAGCAGCTTAGAACTAGCTAACTATGGCTACACCTTC
d_call: TRBD1; j_call: TRBJ2-3; v_call: TRBV28; clone_size: many; cdr3_aa: CASSLWDRGTDTQYF; cdr3_nt: TGTGCCAGCAGTTTATGGGACAGGGGGACAGATACGCAGTATTTT
d_call: TRBD1; j_call: TRBJ2-7; v_call: TRBV19; clone_size: .; cdr3_aa: CASKKSGTVYEQYF; cdr3_nt: TGTGCCAGTAAAAAGTCCGGGACAGTCTACGAGCAGTACTTC
d_call: .; j_call: TRBJ1-1; v_call: TRBV7-9; clone_size: .; cdr3_aa: CASSLVAGRETEAFF; cdr3_nt: TGTGCCAGCAGCTTAGTAGCAGGGAGGGAGACTGAAGCTTTCTTT
d_call: .; j_call: TRBJ1-3; v_call: TRBV6-1; clone_size: .; cdr3_aa: CASSDWGRTSGNTIYF; cdr3_nt: TGTGCCAGCAGTGATTGGGGCCGAACCTCTGGAAACACCATATATTTT
d_call: .; j_call: TRBJ2-7; v_call: TRBV5-8; clone_size: .; cdr3_aa: CASSLLGPAVSEQYF; cdr3_nt: TGTGCCAGCAGCTTGTTAGGTCCTGCGGTGTCCGAGCAGTACTTC
d_call: .; j_call: TRBJ1-2; v_call: TRBV19; clone_size: .; cdr3_aa: CASSIAGKDYGYTF; cdr3_nt: TGTGCCAGTAGTATAGCAGGGAAGGACTATGGCTACACCTTC
d_call: .; j_call: TRBJ2-6; v_call: TRBV28; clone_size: .; cdr3_aa: CASSSPGDGSSGANVLTF; cdr3_nt: TGTGCCAGCAGTTCCCCCGGCGATGGGAGCTCTGGGGCCAACGTCCTGACTTTC
d_call: .; j_call: TRBJ1-1; v_call: TRBV5-6; clone_size: .; cdr3_aa: CASSSLRGTEAFF; cdr3_nt: TGTGCCAGCAGCTCGCTGAGGGGGACAGAAGCTTTCTTT
d_call: TRBD1; j_call: TRBJ1-5; v_call: TRBV5-8; clone_size: few; cdr3_aa: CASSRRGNSNQPQHF; cdr3_nt: TGTGCCAGCAGCCGCAGGGGGAACAGCAATCAGCCCCAGCATTTT
d_call: .; j_call: TRBJ2-5; v_call: TRBV7-2; clone_size: .; cdr3_aa: CASSLGSLLAVQETQYF; cdr3_nt: TGTGCCAGCAGCTTAGGCTCTCTACTAGCCGTACAAGAGACCCAGTACTTC
d_call: TRBD1; j_call: TRBJ1-1; v_call: TRBV11-2; clone_size: once; cdr3_aa: CASSLTGGNTEAFF; cdr3_nt: TGTGCCAGCAGCCTAACAGGGGGGAACACTGAAGCTTTCTTT
d_call: .; j_call: TRBJ2-2; v_call: TRBV4-2; clone_size: few; cdr3_aa: CASTGLEAGELFF; cdr3_nt: TGTGCCAGCACCGGTCTAGAGGCCGGGGAGCTGTTTTTT
d_call: .; j_call: TRBJ1-1; v_call: TRBV5-1; clone_size: .; cdr3_aa: CASSLVGLNTEAFF; cdr3_nt: TGCGCCAGCAGCTTGGTCGGGTTGAACACTGAAGCTTTCTTT
d_call: TRBD1; j_call: TRBJ1-4; v_call: TRBV5-1; clone_size: .; cdr3_aa: CASTEGTGNEKLFF; cdr3_nt: TGCGCCAGCACCGAAGGGACAGGGAATGAAAAACTGTTTTTT
d_call: TRBD2; j_call: TRBJ2-1; v_call: TRBV4-3; clone_size: .; cdr3_aa: CASSRLSGSQYNEQFF; cdr3_nt: TGCGCCAGCAGCCGACTCAGCGGGAGTCAATACAATGAGCAGTTCTTC
d_call: TRBD2; j_call: TRBJ2-3; v_call: TRBV29-1; clone_size: .; cdr3_aa: CSVRGTSGRATDTQYF; cdr3_nt: TGCAGCGTTCGCGGGACTAGCGGGAGGGCGACAGATACGCAGTATTTT
d_call: .; j_call: TRBJ1-1; v_call: TRBV6-5; clone_size: .; cdr3_aa: CASSYSRKSGAVFF; cdr3_nt: TGTGCCAGCAGTTACTCCAGAAAGAGTGGTGCTGTTTTCTTT